What follows are 11 T cell receptor beta chains derived from one specimen sequenced in a study of blood T cell repertoires in COVID-19. Assay used: immunoSEQ multiplex PCR; TCRdb lists only in-frame clones, some missing. The data contain about 190,000 clones, more than 70% of them singletons. The sample comprised PBMCs or T cells enriched from blood (not recorded which). The receptors originated from a woman in her 30s who had recovered from COVID-19.

In this sample, this clone turned up once. This sequence joins TRBV6-5 and TRBJ2-1, with TRBD2 identical over 7 bases. J was trimmed by 8 bases and V by 5 bases; bases with no gene match: 9. The CDR3 runs 14 residues. Germline V lookup: CDR1 MNHEY, CDR2 SVGAGI. The CDR3, as DNA: TGTGCCAGCAGTCGCCGGACTAGTTCCGATGAGCAGTTCTTC. As protein: CASSRRTSSDEQFF.

This chain connects TRBV27 to TRBJ2-2, with 8 bases identical to TRBD2. Germline CDR1 MNHEY, CDR2 SMNVEV (reference sequence). With 8 bases clipped from V and 3 bases from J, the junction kept 14 bases outside the gene matches. This CDR3 spans 17 amino acids. The CDR3 loop reads CASGQHGRALDTGELFF. The CDR3 nucleotides are TGTGCCAGCGGACAGCACGGGAGGGCCCTGGACACCGGGGAGCTGTTTTTT.

The chain recombines TRBV4-2 with TRBJ2-6; TRBD2 matches 7 bases. Losses at the gene ends were 4 bases for V and 2 bases for J; bases not matched to a gene: 2. The CDR3 is 15 amino acids. Germline CDR1 LGHNA, CDR2 YNFKEQ. CDR3 sequence (DNA): TGTGCCAGCAGCCCACGGGGGGCTGGGGCCAACGTCCTGACTTTC. This codes for CASSPRGAGANVLTF.

The gene calls are TRBV5-5 and TRBJ2-3; 11 nucleotides match TRBD2. Germline V CDR1 and CDR2: SGHKS, YYEKEE (reference sequence). The CDR3 has 18 amino acids. V dropped 0 bases and J dropped 0; count of bases not matched to a gene: 6. The CDR3, as DNA: TGTGCCAGCAGCTTGGTGGCTAGCGGGAGGTCTAGCACAGATACGCAGTATTTT. Translating it yields CASSLVASGRSSTDTQYF.

This clone was seen once. The chain recombines TRBV9 with TRBJ1-2, with unresolved D. The V and J ends lost 4 bases and 5 bases respectively, with 21 bases between them. The length of the CDR3 is 16 residues. Germline assignment: CDR1 SGDLS and CDR2 YYNGEE. CDR3 residues: CASSPSGRLQPYGYTF. The CDR3, as DNA: TGTGCCAGCAGCCCCTCCGGGAGACTCCAGCCTTATGGCTACACCTTC.

V and J are TRBV28 and TRBJ2-7; perhaps TRBD2 as D (6 bases). The V end lost 6 bases, the J end lost 0 bases, and 12 bases lay between the germline ends. Germline V gene data show CDR1 as MDHEN and CDR2 as SYDVKM. The CDR3 extends over 14 amino acids. The CDR3 is CASRPAGLSYEQYF. The CDR3 bases are TGTGCCAGCAGACCCGCGGGACTCTCCTACGAGCAGTACTTC.

V usage is TRBV25-1 and J usage is TRBJ2-3, with TRBD2 matching 10 bases. The CDR3 is 15 residues long. J was trimmed by 1 base and V by 6 bases; bases with no gene match: 4. CDR1 and CDR2 from the germline V gene are MGHDK and SYGVNS. As DNA, the CDR3 is TGTGCCAGCAGGGACCTAGCGGGAGGCACAGATACGCAGTATTTT. Translation gives CASRDLAGGTDTQYF.

This sequence joins TRBV5-1 and TRBJ2-7; D possibly corresponds to TRBD1 (5 bases). CDR1 and CDR2 from the germline V gene are SGHRS and YFSETQ. V was trimmed by 0 bases and J by 2 bases, leaving 12 bases between them. The CDR3 extends over 15 amino acids. The CDR3 protein is CASSLEVGPPYEQYF. CDR3 sequence (DNA): TGCGCCAGCAGCTTGGAAGTGGGGCCCCCCTACGAGCAGTACTTC.

In its sample, this clone is hyperexpanded. The J gene is TRBJ1-1, the V gene TRBV10-3; TRBD1 matches at 9 bases. The CDR3 is 15 amino acids. Germline V gene lookup returns CDR1 ENHRY and CDR2 SYGVKD. The junction had 7 bases not matched to a gene; V was cut back by 3 bases and J by 5 bases. The CDR3 protein is CAISEDGTGLTEAFF. The CDR3 bases are TGTGCCATCAGTGAAGACGGGACAGGGTTGACTGAAGCTTTCTTT.

This rearrangement joins TRBV3-1 (or the pseudogene TRBV3-2) to TRBJ2-1; possibly TRBD2 for D (6 bases). In germline, CDR1 is LGHDT, CDR2 YNNKEL (reference sequence). Trimming took off 6 bases at V and 2 bases at J, with 17 bases between the two ends. This CDR3 has 16 residues. In DNA form, the CDR3 reads TGTGCCAGCAGTCACGGTGAGGGAGGCACCTACAATGAGCAGTTCTTC. Protein product: CASSHGEGGTYNEQFF.

This chain links TRBV28 with TRBJ2-1, with 10 bases identical to TRBD2. The CDR3 runs 16 residues. CDR1 MDHEN and CDR2 SYDVKM come from the germline V gene. V trimming: 1 base; J trimming: 5 bases; junction bases outside the gene matches: 5. CDR3 loop: CASSLFLAGDNNEQFF. The CDR3 DNA follows: TGTGCCAGCAGTTTATTCCTAGCGGGGGATAACAATGAGCAGTTCTTC.